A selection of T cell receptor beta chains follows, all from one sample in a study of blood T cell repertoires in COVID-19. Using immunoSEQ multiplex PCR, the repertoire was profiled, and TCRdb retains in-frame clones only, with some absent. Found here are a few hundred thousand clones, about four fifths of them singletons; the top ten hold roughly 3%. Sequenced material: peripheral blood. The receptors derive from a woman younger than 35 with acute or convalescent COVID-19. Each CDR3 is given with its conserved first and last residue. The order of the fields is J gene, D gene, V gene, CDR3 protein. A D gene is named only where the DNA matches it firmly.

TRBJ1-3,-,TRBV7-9,CASSLVSGAGNTIYF
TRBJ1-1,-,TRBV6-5,CASSYSSQIYTEAFF
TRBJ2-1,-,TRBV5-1,CASSLSVQAETYNEQFF
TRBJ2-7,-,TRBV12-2,CASRPEKKGQAYEQYF
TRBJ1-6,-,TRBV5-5,CASSLALAGNSPLHF
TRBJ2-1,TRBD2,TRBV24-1,CATSDGLAGGLGNEQFF
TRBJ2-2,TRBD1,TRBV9,CASSVVGQGHRELFF
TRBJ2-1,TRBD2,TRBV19,CASSPGLAGFEQFF
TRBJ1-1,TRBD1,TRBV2,CASSATGGNTEAFF
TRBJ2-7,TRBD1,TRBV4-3,CASSQTGGTYEQYF